What follows are 3 T cell receptor beta chains derived from one specimen sequenced in a study of identical twins. TCRdb itself ran the 5' RACE reads through MiXCR, one entry per CDR3 protein. The top ten hold roughly 0.4% of the sample, which has about 530,000 distinct CDR3 sequences, about 15% seen once. These data were also reused for a study on yellow fever vaccine responses in identical twins.

The specimen sequenced was CD4+ T cells sorted from blood. The receptors were gathered from a woman younger than 30 in good health.

This clonotype was counted only a few times. The chain recombines TRBV20-1 with TRBJ2-1; 12 nucleotides match TRBD2. With V trimmed by 0 bases and J by 2 bases, 5 bases remained unmatched. Germline CDR1 and CDR2: DFQATT and SNEGSKA (reference sequence). CDR3 length equals 17 residues. The CDR3: CSARDFRTSGTYNEQFF. The CDR3 region has the DNA TGCAGTGCTAGAGATTTTAGGACTAGCGGGACCTACAATGAGCAGTTCTTC.

The J gene is TRBJ1-1, the V gene TRBV6-1; D uncertain. The CDR3 is 12 residues long. Per the germline V gene, CDR1 is MNHNS and CDR2 is SASEGT. Between the trimmed V and J ends, which lost 6 bases and 4 bases, there was a span of 9 bases. The CDR3 bases are TGTGCCAGCAGGGGCCTGATCACTGAAGCTTTCTTT. Its translation is CASRGLITEAFF.

Comments on this clonotype: With a much larger clone just one base away, this may be a read error. The chain employs TRBV20-1 and TRBJ2-1; 9 nucleotides agree with TRBD2. This CDR3 is built from 16 residues. CDR1 DFQATT and CDR2 SNEGSKA come from the germline V gene (reference sequence). CDR3 region: CTADSGSPISYNEQFF. As DNA, the CDR3 is TGCACTGCTGATAGCGGGAGCCCCATTTCCTACAATGAGCAGTTCTTC.